A single sample gave rise to the 30 T cell receptor beta chains below, sequenced in a study of cytomegalovirus exposure and HLA in healthy donors. Primers for the PCR totalled 60 Vbeta and 13 Jbeta. The repertoire was sequenced with immunoSEQ multiplex PCR; TCRdb's copy has only in-frame clones and lacks some. This sample has roughly 180,000 clones, with more than 60% found just once. Sequences were obtained from PBMCs. The receptors were sampled from a woman in her 40s in good health and CMV-seropositive.

The J gene is TRBJ2-7, the V gene TRBV5-1, with 12 nucleotides matching TRBD2. The germline CDR1 and CDR2 sequences are SGHRS and YFSETQ. Trimming removed 4 bases from V and 5 bases from J; junction bases left unmatched: 16. The CDR3 is 18 amino acids. The CDR3 DNA reads as TGCGCCAGCAGCACGCCGACTAGCGGGAGATCTACGAGGAACGAGCAGTACTTC. It is translated as CASSTPTSGRSTRNEQYF.

The rearrangement joins TRBV11-2 to TRBJ1-6; TRBD1 matches at 7 bases. Germline V lookup: CDR1 SGHAT, CDR2 FQNNGV. This CDR3 is 15 amino acids long. J was trimmed by 7 bases and V by 2 bases; bases with no gene match: 5. The CDR3 loop is CASSLWQGGNSPLHF. DNA for the CDR3: TGTGCCAGCAGCTTATGGCAGGGGGGCAATTCACCCCTCCACTTT.

V usage is TRBV5-4 and J usage is TRBJ2-7; D ambiguous. Germline V gene sequence: CDR1 SGHNT, CDR2 YYREEE (reference sequence). This CDR3 spans 14 amino acids. The V end lost 0 bases, the J end lost 3 bases, and 10 bases lay between the germline ends. This CDR3 reads CASSLGQAHYEQYF. CDR3 nucleotides: TGTGCCAGCAGCTTGGGTCAGGCGCACTACGAGCAGTACTTC.

The chain couples TRBV28 to TRBJ1-1; D call uncertain. This CDR3 contains 12 residues. The germline V and J ends were trimmed by 8 bases and 1 base, with 8 bases remaining between them. The germline V gene has CDR1 MDHEN and CDR2 SYDVKM. CDR3: CASGSSNTEAFF. The CDR3 coding sequence is TGTGCCAGCGGTTCTTCGAACACTGAAGCTTTCTTT.

CDR3: CAWRKQGGSGANVLTF. CDR3 DNA: TGTGCCTGGAGGAAACAGGGGGGCTCTGGGGCCAACGTCCTGACTTTC. This chain joins TRBV30 and TRBJ2-6; TRBD1 matches at 8 bases. Germline V gives CDR1 GTSNPN, CDR2 SVGIG (reference sequence). Trimming took 3 bases from V and 0 from J; bases not matched to a gene: 4. The CDR3 covers 16 residues.

The chain recombines TRBV6-4 with TRBJ2-3; D is unresolved. The CDR3 covers 13 residues. V was shortened by 6 bases and J by 3 bases, with 10 bases between the two germline ends. Germline V CDR1 and CDR2: MRHNA, SNTAGT. CDR3 nucleotides: TGTGCCAGCAGCCACACCGAAACAGATACGCAGTATTTT. This gives the protein CASSHTETDTQYF.

The chain employs TRBV28 and TRBJ2-3; TRBD2 agrees at 9 bases. CDR1 and CDR2 (germline): MDHEN, SYDVKM. J lost 1 base, V lost 1 base, and 9 bases had no gene match. The CDR3 totals 18 residues. The chain's CDR3 is CASSLYFSGGIGTDTQYF. The CDR3 region has the DNA TGTGCCAGCAGTTTATATTTTAGCGGGGGAATAGGCACAGATACGCAGTATTTT.

The chain carries TRBV7-8 and TRBJ2-1, with D possibly being TRBD2 (6 bases). Looked up from germline, CDR1 is SGHVS and CDR2 is FQNEAQ. CDR3 length: 17 residues. Between the trimmed V and J ends, which lost 3 bases and 7 bases, there was a span of 22 bases. CDR3 amino acids: CASSLGRTRSGVNEQFF. The CDR3 nucleotides read TGTGCCAGCAGCTTGGGGAGGACGAGGAGTGGTGTGAATGAGCAGTTCTTC. The whole variable domain, remainder taken from reference TRBV7-8 and TRBJ2-1, is GAGVSQSPRYKVAKRGQDVALRCDPISGHVSLFWYQQALGQGPEFLTYFQNEAQLDKSGLPSDRFFAERPEGSVSTLKIQRTQQEDSAVYLCASSLGRTRSGVNEQFFGPGTRLTVL.

The V gene is TRBV11-2, the J gene TRBJ2-1; 11 bases are a match to TRBD1. Germline V gene sequence: CDR1 SGHAT, CDR2 FQNNGV. This CDR3 is 14 amino acids long. V dropped 8 bases and J dropped 6; count of bases not matched to a gene: 6. The CDR3 DNA follows: TGTGCCAGCTCAGGACAGGGGGCAGGCAATGAGCAGTTCTTC. Protein product: CASSGQGAGNEQFF.

The chain recombines TRBV6-4 with TRBJ2-2; the match to TRBD2 covers 9 bases. Germline V gene lookup returns CDR1 MRHNA and CDR2 SNTAGT. The ends lost 0 bases at V and 4 bases at J; junction bases unmatched: 0. The CDR3 is 15 amino acids. In DNA form, the CDR3 reads TGTGCCAGCAGTGACTCTAGCGGGAGCACCGGGGAGCTGTTTTTT. Residues: CASSDSSGSTGELFF.

The genes are TRBV6-5 and TRBJ1-2, with D possibly being TRBD1 (6 bases). Germline assignment: CDR1 MNHEY and CDR2 SVGAGI. The length of the CDR3 is 12 residues. V lost 8 bases, J lost 8 bases, and 15 bases lay in between. The chain's CDR3 is CASGSRGHGYTF. The CDR3 DNA sequence: TGTGCCAGCGGAAGCAGGGGACACGGCTACACCTTC.

This clone was seen only once. An end of the junction does not agree with germline; a read error may underlie this. V usage is TRBV7-9 and J usage is TRBJ2-7; D is ambiguous. In germline, CDR1 is SEHNR, CDR2 FQNEAQ (reference sequence). CDR3 size: 16 residues. The CDR3 DNA reads as TGTTCCAGCAGCCATGGAGTCTTTTCTGGCTCCTACGAGCAGTACTTC. This sequence encodes CSSSHGVFSGSYEQYF.

Points on this clone: The junction departs from germline at one end; a sequencing error may be responsible. The chain joins TRBV28 to TRBJ1-2; TRBD1 is a possible D gene (6 bases). This CDR3 is 12 amino acids long. In germline, CDR1 is MDHEN, CDR2 SYDVKM. CDR3 in amino acids: CASSSPSRDTYF. In DNA form, the CDR3 reads TGTGCCAGCAGTTCCCCCTCCCGGGACACCTACTTC.

The chain couples TRBV10-3 to TRBJ2-5; maybe TRBD2 (7 bases). V lost 8 bases, J lost 1 base, and 20 bases lay in between. Germline V gene lookup returns CDR1 ENHRY and CDR2 SYGVKD. The CDR3 covers 16 residues. CDR3 amino acids: CAIGGPDGRSQETQYF. The CDR3, as DNA: TGTGCCATCGGGGGGCCTGACGGGAGGAGCCAAGAGACCCAGTACTTC.

The chain joins TRBV6-6 to TRBJ1-1; D gene ambiguous. Trimming took off 10 bases at V and 5 bases at J, with 17 bases between the two ends. This CDR3 comprises 13 residues. Germline CDR1 is MNHNY and CDR2 is SVGAGI (reference sequence). CDR3 sequence: CATQRVGNTEAFF. In DNA, the CDR3 is TGTGCCACCCAGCGGGTAGGGAATACTGAAGCTTTCTTT.

The rearrangement links TRBV30 to TRBJ1-2; 9 bases match TRBD1. The CDR3 loop spans 15 amino acids. CDR1 GTSNPN and CDR2 SVGIG come from the germline V gene (reference sequence). Trimming cost V 0 bases and J 2 bases; bases outside gene matches: 4. CDR3 DNA sequence: TGTGCCTGGAGTGTAGCCGGGACAGGGAACTATGGCTACACCTTC. It yields the protein CAWSVAGTGNYGYTF.

This chain joins TRBV10-3 and TRBJ1-2; possible D gene TRBD1, 6 bases. This CDR3 region has 15 residues. V lost 10 bases and J lost 4, with 22 bases in between. Germline assignment: CDR1 ENHRY and CDR2 SYGVKD. The CDR3 reads CASRDNDLNLYGYTF. The CDR3 DNA reads as TGTGCCAGCCGGGACAACGACTTGAATCTCTATGGCTACACCTTC.

The chain is built from TRBV27 and TRBJ1-5, with no clear D. Germline CDR1 reads MNHEY; CDR2 reads SMNVEV (reference sequence). V was shortened by 2 bases and J by 14 bases, with 13 bases between the two germline ends. There are 12 residues in the CDR3. CDR3 sequence: CASSLLGGRKHF. The DNA of the CDR3 is TGTGCCAGCAGTTTACTGGGAGGGCGGAAGCATTTT.

This chain joins TRBV28 and TRBJ2-1; TRBD2 matches at 9 bases. Germline values: CDR1 MDHEN, CDR2 SYDVKM. This CDR3 is built from 15 residues. Trimming cost V 3 bases and J 5 bases; bases outside gene matches: 5. CDR3 residues: CASSFSGSRNNEQFF. CDR3 nucleotide sequence: TGTGCCAGCAGTTTTAGCGGGAGTAGGAACAATGAGCAGTTCTTC.

The chain links TRBV18 to TRBJ1-1; TRBD1 matches at 10 bases. CDR3 size: 13 residues. After removal of 5 bases from V and 7 bases from J, the junction contained 4 bases not matched to a gene. Germline V gives CDR1 KGHSH, CDR2 LQKENI. The DNA of the CDR3 is TGTGCCAGCTCAACAGACAGGGGGCTTGAAGCTTTCTTT. Its protein is CASSTDRGLEAFF.

The rearrangement joins TRBV7-3 to TRBJ2-6; D remains ambiguous. CDR1 and CDR2 (germline): SGHTA, FQGTGA. Trimming shortened V by 0 bases and J by 1 base, and 7 bases separated the two germline ends. The CDR3 spans 16 residues. The DNA for the CDR3 is TGTGCCAGCAGCTTAACATCCCTATCTGGGGCCAACGTCCTGACTTTC. Amino acids: CASSLTSLSGANVLTF.

This rearrangement joins TRBV5-5 to TRBJ1-2; a weak D match, TRBD1 (6 bases). The CDR3 sequence is 15 residues long. V was clipped by 4 bases and J by 4 bases, with 17 bases between them. Germline CDR1 SGHKS, CDR2 YYEKEE (reference sequence). The CDR3 is CASSARGGTIYGYTF. In DNA form, the CDR3 reads TGTGCCAGCAGCGCCCGGGGGGGCACTATCTATGGCTACACCTTC.

This CDR3 reads CASSQALGQYYEQYF. For the CDR3, the DNA is TGTGCCAGCAGCCAAGCCCTCGGACAGTACTACGAGCAGTACTTC. The V gene is TRBV4-2, the J gene TRBJ2-7; D is possibly TRBD1 (6 bases). Germline loops: CDR1 LGHNA, CDR2 YNFKEQ. This CDR3 is 15 amino acids long. Trimming stripped 1 base from V and 3 bases from J, with 13 bases between.

The rearrangement joins TRBV7-2 to TRBJ2-5; 12 bases match TRBD2. The germline V gene has CDR1 SGHTA and CDR2 FQGNSA. Trimming took 2 bases from V and 7 from J; bases not matched to a gene: 5. The CDR3 is 15 residues long. The CDR3 nucleotides read TGTGCCAGCAGCTTATATGCTAGCGGGAGGGGGACCCAGTACTTC. This sequence encodes CASSLYASGRGTQYF.

The chain recombines TRBV28 with TRBJ2-2; TRBD1 might be the D (5 bases). The CDR3 is made up of 16 amino acids. The germline V and J ends were trimmed by 2 bases and 1 base, with 11 bases remaining between them. The germline gives CDR1 MDHEN, CDR2 SYDVKM. The chain's CDR3 is CASSLAVDRNTGELFF. The CDR3 DNA follows: TGTGCCAGCAGTTTAGCCGTAGACAGGAACACCGGGGAGCTGTTTTTT.

The J gene is TRBJ1-1, the V gene TRBV19; no clear D. The germline V and J ends were trimmed by 5 bases and 2 bases, with 9 bases remaining between them. Germline CDR1 LNHDA, CDR2 SQIVND (reference sequence). The CDR3 sequence is 13 residues long. The CDR3 sequence is CASSLTDNTEAFF. CDR3 coding DNA: TGTGCCAGTAGTTTGACTGATAACACTGAAGCTTTCTTT.

The chain recombines TRBV7-2 with TRBJ1-1, with 9 bases fitting TRBD1. CDR1 is SGHTA, CDR2 FQGNSA, per germline. With V trimmed by 5 bases and J by 3 bases, 7 bases remained unmatched. This CDR3 spans 15 amino acids. CDR3 sequence (DNA): TGTGCCAGCAGCCCCGCGGACAGGGGATACACTGAAGCTTTCTTT. It yields the protein CASSPADRGYTEAFF.

This clone was counted a few times. The junction departs from germline at one end; a sequencing error may be responsible. The V and J genes are TRBV27 and TRBJ1-1; D unresolved. CDR1 and CDR2 from the germline V gene are MNHEY and SMNVEV (reference sequence). The CDR3 loop spans 11 amino acids. CDR3 bases: TGTGCCAGCAGTTTAAACAGTGAAGCTTTCTTT. It yields the protein CASSLNSEAFF.

The chain carries TRBV6-5 and TRBJ2-1; 10 positions agree with TRBD1. Germline lookup yields CDR1 MNHEY and CDR2 SVGAGI. The CDR3 spans 15 residues. J lost 6 bases, V lost 2 bases, and 4 bases had no gene match. CDR3 protein: CASSYGGQGGNEQFF. DNA for the CDR3: TGTGCCAGCAGTTACGGCGGACAGGGGGGCAATGAGCAGTTCTTC.

The chain employs TRBV19 and TRBJ2-4; 9 nucleotides agree with TRBD2. This CDR3 region has 15 residues. Germline V CDR1 and CDR2: LNHDA, SQIVND (reference sequence). Trimming at V came to 0 bases and at J to 12 bases, leaving 9 bases not matched to a gene. The CDR3 DNA is TGTGCCAGTAGTATAGATGGTTTGGCTAGCGGGGATCAGTACTTC. Protein product: CASSIDGLASGDQYF.